The 30 T cell receptor beta chains listed next were all sequenced from one sample in a study of T cell repertoires in cytomegalovirus infection. A single record per CDR3 protein comes from TCRdb applying MiXCR to the reads. This table holds 600,000 to 800,000 distinct CDR3 sequences, roughly 26% found once. Material: CD8+ T cells from PBMCs. These receptors were collected from a human donor in good health (CMV status not recorded). Some clones in this sample may be carry-over from other donors' samples.

The V and J genes are TRBV6-8 and TRBJ2-3; weak D call: TRBD1 (6 bases). The end of the DNA is better explained by TRBJ1-5, so the J call may be wrong. Looked up from germline, CDR1 is MNHGY and CDR2 is SAAAGT. This CDR3 comprises 16 residues. The CDR3, as DNA: TGTGCCAGCAGTTACTCCAACGGGGGGGCTTTTGATACGCAGCATTTT. Its protein is CASSYSNGGAFDTQHF.

This clonotype occurred many times. The rearrangement joins TRBV5-6 to TRBJ2-2; 8 bases map to TRBD2. This CDR3 has 18 residues. Germline V gives CDR1 SGHDT, CDR2 YYEEEE. V shed 4 bases and J 2 bases; nucleotides not matched to a gene: 13. CDR3 region: CASSGENRAGANTGELFF. The CDR3 coding sequence is TGTGCCAGCAGCGGGGAAAATCGAGCGGGGGCCAACACCGGGGAGCTGTTTTTT.

Regarding this clonotype: A much larger clonotype is one base distant, so this may be a read error. CDR3 in amino acids: CVSSSGQAGNEQFF. As DNA, the CDR3 is TGTGTCAGCAGTAGCGGACAGGCTGGCAATGAGCAGTTCTTC. The genes are TRBV28 and TRBJ2-1; D perhaps matches TRBD1 (7 bases). Germline values: CDR1 MDHEN, CDR2 SYDVKM. The CDR3 has 14 amino acids.

This chain joins TRBV29-1 and TRBJ2-3; the D is unclear. The CDR3 covers 12 residues. V gave up 3 bases and J gave up 4 bases, with 8 bases separating them. The germline V gene encodes CDR1 SQVTM and CDR2 ANQGSEA. In DNA form, the CDR3 reads TGCAGCGTTGATGGTAGGGCAGATACGCAGTATTTT. Translating it yields CSVDGRADTQYF.

The J gene is TRBJ2-7, the V gene TRBV6-2 or TRBV6-3; TRBD2 matches 12 bases. Germline V lookup: CDR1 MNHEY, CDR2 SVGEGT. V was clipped by 2 bases and J by 5 bases; unmatched bases: 10. CDR3 length equals 17 residues. CDR3 nucleotide sequence: TGTGCCAGCAGTTACGGTCCGCTAGCGGGGGGGCCCCACGAGCAGTACGTC. Translated, it gives CASSYGPLAGGPHEQYV.

This clonotype came up many times. The chain links TRBV4-1 to TRBJ2-3; 9 bases fit TRBD2. Germline CDR1 and CDR2: MGHRA and YSYEKL. The CDR3 sequence is 16 residues long. Germline trimming cut 1 base from V and 4 bases from J; bases unmatched to any gene: 6. DNA of the CDR3: TGCGCCAGCAGCCAAGGGAGGGGCGGGGGGGCAGATACGCAGTATTTT. Translated: CASSQGRGGGADTQYF.

The rearrangement links TRBV4-2 to TRBJ2-1; 12 nucleotides agree with TRBD2. CDR3 length: 17 amino acids. V dropped 1 base and J dropped 4; count of bases not matched to a gene: 5. Germline CDR1 and CDR2: LGHNA and YNFKEQ. The CDR3 spells CASSQGSGLAGYNEQFF. CDR3 DNA: TGTGCCAGCAGCCAAGGTTCGGGACTAGCGGGTTACAATGAGCAGTTCTTC.

The chain links TRBV20-1 to TRBJ1-4; D is unresolved. Germline V gives CDR1 DFQATT, CDR2 SNEGSKA (reference sequence). V was pared by 0 bases and J by 0 bases, with 17 bases between. This CDR3 contains 18 residues. CDR3: CSARDLAGLFATNEKLFF. For the CDR3, the DNA is TGCAGTGCTAGAGATCTGGCAGGCCTCTTTGCAACTAATGAAAAACTGTTTTTT.

This clonotype was counted between two and nine times. The chain uses TRBV29-1 and TRBJ2-2, with TRBD1 matching over 7 bases. Germline CDR1 and CDR2: SQVTM and ANQGSEA. The CDR3 covers 15 residues. Germline trimming cut 6 bases from V and 4 bases from J; bases unmatched to any gene: 11. CDR3 nucleotide sequence: TGCAGCGTGAGAGGGAAGAGGGGGCGCACCGGGGAGCTGTTTTTT. Its translation is CSVRGKRGRTGELFF.

This clonotype was observed a handful of times. This chain uses TRBV7-2 with TRBJ1-6; 7 nucleotides agree with TRBD1. V was clipped by 1 base and J by 5 bases; unmatched bases: 8. The germline V gene encodes CDR1 SGHTA and CDR2 FQGNSA. The CDR3 spans 17 residues. Here the CDR3 reads CASSLGRAGGNNSPLHF. The CDR3 DNA sequence: TGTGCCAGCAGCTTAGGTCGGGCAGGGGGTAATAATTCACCCCTCCACTTT.

This clonotype was observed many times. In DNA form, the CDR3 reads TGCGCCAGCAGTCAACAGGGGGAGACCCAGTACTTC. Translation gives CASSQQGETQYF. This chain connects TRBV23-1 to TRBJ2-5; tentative D call: TRBD1 (6 bases). TRBV23-1 is filed as an ORF, its function uncertain. The germline V and J ends were trimmed by 2 bases and 5 bases, with 6 bases remaining between them. The CDR3 is 12 amino acids.

V usage is TRBV6-2 or TRBV6-3 and J usage is TRBJ2-7, with D uncertain. Germline CDR1 MNHEY, CDR2 SVGEGT. Trimming took off 4 bases at V and 3 bases at J, with 10 bases between the two ends. The CDR3 spans 13 residues. For the CDR3, the DNA is TGTGCCAGCAGTTTAGTCTGGGGCTACGAGCAGTACGTC. As protein: CASSLVWGYEQYV.

This sequence joins TRBV20-1 and TRBJ2-1, with a possible D match to TRBD1 (6 bases). In germline, CDR1 is DFQATT, CDR2 SNEGSKA (reference sequence). The CDR3 covers 16 residues. Trimming left V 0 bases short and J 0 bases short, with 12 bases between. This CDR3 is CSARDFQGPSYNEQFF. As DNA, the CDR3 is TGCAGTGCTAGAGATTTCCAGGGGCCCTCCTACAATGAGCAGTTCTTC.

This clonotype was seen a single time. One base away lies a much larger clone, so this may be a sequencing read error. This CDR3 reads CASQERSSYEQYF. CDR3 nucleotide sequence: TGTGCCAGTCAGGAACGGAGCTCCTACGAGCAGTACTTC. This sequence joins TRBV7-8 and TRBJ2-7; D is unclear. Trimming removed 9 bases at V and 0 bases at J, with 12 bases between. Germline V gives CDR1 SGHVS, CDR2 FQNEAQ. The CDR3 contains 13 residues.

In this sample, this clonotype turned up many times. J is TRBJ2-1 and V is TRBV7-9; 7 nucleotides line up with TRBD2. This CDR3 region has 15 residues. The germline V gene encodes CDR1 SEHNR and CDR2 FQNEAQ (reference sequence). The V and J ends lost 9 bases and 3 bases, in that order; junction bases with no gene match: 11. The CDR3 sequence: CASLRPGGIYNEQFF. DNA of the CDR3: TGTGCCAGTCTTCGTCCCGGGGGGATCTACAATGAGCAGTTCTTC.

There are many counts of this clonotype. V gene TRBV6-5 combines with J gene TRBJ1-4; D remains unclear. With 2 bases removed from V and 12 bases from J, the gap between germline ends came to 13 bases. The germline V gene encodes CDR1 MNHEY and CDR2 SVGAGI. The CDR3 sequence is 13 residues long. CDR3 residues: CASSYGPRGQLFF. For the CDR3, the DNA is TGTGCCAGCAGTTACGGACCTCGCGGCCAACTGTTTTTT.

This clonotype was detected a few times. The V call is TRBV20-1, the J call TRBJ2-4; 15 bases map to TRBD2. Germline CDR1 is DFQATT and CDR2 is SNEGSKA (reference sequence). J gave up 3 bases and V 3 bases, and 6 bases lay outside the gene matches. This CDR3 comprises 17 residues. In nucleotides, the CDR3 is TGCAGTGCTAGGGGGACTAGCGGGGGGTCTGTCAAAAACATTCAGTACTTC. Protein product: CSARGTSGGSVKNIQYF.

This clonotype was observed at least ten times. V usage is TRBV7-8 and J usage is TRBJ1-2, with a possible D match to TRBD1 (6 bases). The germline gives CDR1 SGHVS, CDR2 FQNEAQ. This CDR3 is 12 amino acids long. V lost 10 bases and J lost 2, with 11 bases in between. This CDR3 is CAIQGANYGYTF. CDR3 nucleotides: TGTGCCATACAGGGAGCGAACTATGGCTACACCTTC. Combining the CDR3 with reference TRBV7-8 and TRBJ1-2 gives the whole variable domain GAGVSQSPRYKVAKRGQDVALRCDPISGHVSLFWYQQALGQGPEFLTYFQNEAQLDKSGLPSDRFFAERPEGSVSTLKIQRTQQEDSAVYLCAIQGANYGYTFGSGTRLTVV.

Comments on this clonotype: A junction end diverges from the germline sequence, so it may reflect a read error. V gene TRBV5-1 combines with J gene TRBJ2-3; D uncertain. Germline CDR1 SGHRS, CDR2 YFSETQ. This CDR3 has 14 amino acids. The CDR3 loop reads CASSLYRSTDMQYF. Here the CDR3 DNA reads TGCGCCAGCAGCTTATATAGAAGCACAGATATGCAGTATTTT.

This clonotype appeared many times. V gene TRBV7-9 combines with J gene TRBJ1-1; D ambiguous. The CDR3 contains 12 residues. The V gene lost 6 bases and the J gene lost 10 bases, with 15 bases spanning the gap. Germline V CDR1 and CDR2: SEHNR, FQNEAQ (reference sequence). For the CDR3, the DNA is TGTGCCAGCAGGCAATCCCCGGACGGAGCTTTCTTT. This sequence encodes CASRQSPDGAFF.

This clonotype turned up a few times. The gene calls are TRBV14 and TRBJ2-3; D could derive from TRBD1 or TRBD2 (5 bases each). The CDR3 extends over 17 amino acids. Germline V gene lookup returns CDR1 SGHDN and CDR2 FVKESK. V lost 4 bases and J lost 4, with 21 bases in between. The CDR3 reads CASSPPWGTPLPDTQYF. For the CDR3, the DNA is TGTGCCAGCAGCCCCCCCTGGGGGACCCCTCTCCCAGATACGCAGTATTTT.

As concerns this clonotype: This may be a read error: a much more frequent sequence differs by one nucleotide. The chain carries TRBV7-6 and TRBJ2-2; weak D call: TRBD2 (5 bases). The CDR3 runs to 13 residues. Germline V gene sequence: CDR1 SGHVS, CDR2 FNYEAQ. The V gene lost 5 bases and the J gene lost 7 bases, with 11 bases spanning the gap. Here the CDR3 DNA reads TGTGCCAGCAGCCCCCGGGGAGTCGGGGAGCTGTTTTTT. It translates to CASSPRGVGELFF. The full variable domain, rest sourced from reference TRBV7-6 and TRBJ2-2, is GAGVSQSPRYKVTKRGQDVALRCDPISGHVSLYWYRQALGQGPEFLTYFNYEAQQDKSGLPNDRFSAERPEGSISTLTIQRTEQRDSAMYRCASSPRGVGELFFGEGSRLTVL.

This clonotype was picked up many times. The chain recombines TRBV28 with TRBJ1-5; D unclear. The CDR3 is 12 amino acids. Trimming left V 3 bases short and J 6 bases short, with 6 bases between. The germline gives CDR1 MDHEN, CDR2 SYDVKM. The CDR3 loop is CASSFMSQPQHF. DNA for the CDR3: TGTGCCAGCAGTTTTATGTCTCAGCCCCAGCATTTT.

This clonotype has just a few counts. The CDR3 DNA sequence: TGCAGTGCTAGACCCCAAGAAGAGACCCAGTACTTC. Its translation: CSARPQEETQYF. V gene TRBV20-1 combines with J gene TRBJ2-5; D ambiguous. V was trimmed by 2 bases and J by 3 bases, leaving 7 bases between them. CDR1 and CDR2 (germline): DFQATT, SNEGSKA (reference sequence). CDR3 length: 12 residues.

A few counts support this clonotype. The chain couples TRBV7-4 to TRBJ1-1, with D possibly matching TRBD1 (6 bases). The germline gives CDR1 SGHVT, CDR2 SQSDAQ. The CDR3 spans 13 residues. Deletions cut 6 bases from V and 6 bases from J, with 14 bases between. The CDR3 reads CASSWGQASEAFF. DNA for the CDR3: TGTGCCAGCAGTTGGGGGCAGGCCTCTGAAGCTTTCTTT.

The chain links TRBV2 to TRBJ1-4; D not certain. The germline gives CDR1 SNHLY, CDR2 FYNNEI. V lost 6 bases and J 1 base, leaving 9 bases between the germline ends. CDR3 length: 14 residues. The CDR3 here is CASSLRITNEKLFF. The CDR3 region has the DNA TGTGCCAGCAGCTTGCGGATAACTAATGAAAAACTGTTTTTT.

This clonotype was picked up a small number of times. The chain has TRBV12-3 or TRBV12-4 and TRBJ1-5; D is uncertain. Deletions cut 3 bases from V and 4 bases from J, with 7 bases between. CDR3 length: 13 residues. CDR3 region: CASSFGMNQPQHF. CDR3 nucleotide sequence: TGTGCCAGCAGTTTTGGGATGAATCAGCCCCAGCATTTT.

There are many counts of this clonotype. This chain uses TRBV28 with TRBJ1-1, with TRBD1 as a possible D gene (6 bases). CDR1 and CDR2 from the germline V gene are MDHEN and SYDVKM. The CDR3 loop spans 12 amino acids. V gave up 4 bases and J gave up 8 bases, with 11 bases separating them. The CDR3, as DNA: TGTGCCAGCAGTTCCTGGGACATAGAAGCTTTCTTT. Residues: CASSSWDIEAFF.

This clonotype occurred many times. This chain connects TRBV7-2 to TRBJ2-4; 12 positions agree with TRBD2. CDR3 size: 14 residues. The germline CDR1 and CDR2 sequences are SGHTA and FQGNSA. J lost 10 bases, V lost 7 bases, and 8 bases had no gene match. CDR3 in amino acids: CASTQLAGGPIQYF. CDR3 bases: TGTGCCAGCACCCAACTAGCGGGGGGACCGATTCAGTACTTC.

For this clonotype: A much larger clone differs from this one at a single base, so this may be a read error. V and J are TRBV7-6 and TRBJ2-1, with unresolved D. The germline V gene encodes CDR1 SGHVS and CDR2 FNYEAQ. There are 11 residues in the CDR3. The CDR3 spells CANSSDLEQFF. The CDR3 nucleotides read TGTGCCAACAGCTCGGATCTCGAGCAGTTCTTC.